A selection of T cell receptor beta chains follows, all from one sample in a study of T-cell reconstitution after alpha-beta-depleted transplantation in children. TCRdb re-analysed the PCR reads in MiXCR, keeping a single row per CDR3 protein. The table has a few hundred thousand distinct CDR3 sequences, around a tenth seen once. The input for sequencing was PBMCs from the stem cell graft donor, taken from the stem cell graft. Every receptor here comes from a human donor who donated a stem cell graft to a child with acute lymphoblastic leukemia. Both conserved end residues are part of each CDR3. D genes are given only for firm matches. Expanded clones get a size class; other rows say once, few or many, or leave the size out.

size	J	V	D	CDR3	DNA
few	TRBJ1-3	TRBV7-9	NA	CASSQYTGSGSGNTIYF	TGTGCCAGCAGTCAATACACAGGATCTGGCTCTGGAAACACCATATATTTT
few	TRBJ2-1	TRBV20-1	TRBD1	CSARTGVNEQFF	TGCAGTGCCAGGACAGGGGTAAATGAGCAGTTCTTC
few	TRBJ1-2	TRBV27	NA	CASKEGANYGYTF	TGTGCCAGCAAGGAGGGAGCTAACTATGGCTACACCTTC
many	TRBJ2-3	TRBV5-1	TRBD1	CASADRYSDTQYF	TGCGCCAGTGCGGACAGGTATTCAGATACGCAGTATTTT
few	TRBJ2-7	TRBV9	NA	CASSTYRDTYEQYF	TGTGCCAGCAGCACCTACAGGGACACCTACGAGCAGTACTTC
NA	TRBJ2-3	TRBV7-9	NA	CASSLRDAPATDTQYF	TGTGCCAGCAGCTTGCGGGACGCACCAGCCACAGATACGCAGTATTTT
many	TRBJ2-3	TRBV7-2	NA	CASSPRLTRSTDTQYF	TGTGCCAGCAGCCCCCGACTAACCCGGAGCACAGATACGCAGTATTTT
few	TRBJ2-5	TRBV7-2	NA	CASSRPSDGETQYF	TGTGCCAGCAGCCGGCCCTCCGACGGGGAGACCCAGTACTTC
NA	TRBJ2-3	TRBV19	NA	CASSREGDTQYF	TGTGCCAGTAGTCGGGAAGGAGATACGCAGTATTTT
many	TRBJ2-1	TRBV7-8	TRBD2	CASSLGLAGDYYNEQFF	TGTGCCAGCAGCTTGGGACTAGCGGGAGACTACTACAATGAGCAGTTCTTC
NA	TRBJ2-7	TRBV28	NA	CASSLHRWGGMHYEQYF	TGTGCCAGCAGTTTACATCGGTGGGGCGGGATGCACTACGAGCAGTACTTC
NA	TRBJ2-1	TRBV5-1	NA	CASSFILNEQFF	TGCGCCAGCAGCTTTATTCTGAATGAGCAGTTCTTC
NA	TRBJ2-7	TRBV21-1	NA	CASSKDLGLAVHEQYF	TGTGCCAGCAGCAAAGACCTTGGGTTAGCGGTGCACGAGCAGTACTTC
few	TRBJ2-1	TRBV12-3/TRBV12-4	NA	CASSRHLDRGFGDEQFF	TGTGCCAGCAGTAGGCACCTAGATAGGGGTTTTGGGGATGAGCAGTTCTTC
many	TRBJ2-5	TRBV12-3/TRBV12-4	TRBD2	CASSFRGDQYF	TGTGCCAGCAGTTTCCGGGGGGACCAGTACTTC
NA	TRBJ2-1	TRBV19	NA	CASSIDTSHEQFF	TGTGCCAGTAGTATAGATACTAGTCATGAGCAGTTCTTC
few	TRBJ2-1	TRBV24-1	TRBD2	CATSDLEGTSGSNEQFF	TGTGCCACCAGTGATTTGGAAGGGACTAGCGGGAGTAATGAGCAGTTCTTC
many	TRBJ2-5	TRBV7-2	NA	CASSFRLYQETQYF	TGTGCCAGCAGCTTTAGGCTGTACCAAGAGACCCAGTACTTC
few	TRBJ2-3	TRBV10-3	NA	CAISREKGSGADTQYF	TGTGCCATCAGTAGGGAGAAGGGGTCAGGCGCAGATACGCAGTATTTT
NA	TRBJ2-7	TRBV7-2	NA	CASSPKVAVTYEQYF	TGTGCCAGCAGCCCTAAAGTAGCGGTTACCTACGAGCAGTACTTC
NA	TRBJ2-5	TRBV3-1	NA	CASSQGWRETQYF	TGTGCCAGCAGCCAGGGGTGGCGGGAGACCCAGTACTTC
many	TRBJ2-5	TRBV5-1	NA	CASSYRAADQETQYF	TGCGCCAGCAGCTATAGGGCAGCGGATCAAGAGACCCAGTACTTC
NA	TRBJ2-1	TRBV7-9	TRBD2	CASSSTSGGSYNEQFF	TGTGCCAGCAGCTCGACTAGCGGAGGCTCCTACAATGAGCAGTTCTTC
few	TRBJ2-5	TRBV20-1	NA	CSARGGGLGAETQYF	TGCAGTGCTAGAGGGGGGGGGTTGGGGGCGGAGACCCAGTACTTC
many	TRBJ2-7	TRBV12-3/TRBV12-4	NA	CASSLGTAAYEQYF	TGTGCCAGCAGTTTGGGGACGGCGGCCTACGAGCAGTACTTC
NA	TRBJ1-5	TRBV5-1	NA	CASSLGDRSNQPQHF	TGCGCCAGCAGCTTGGGTGATAGATCGAATCAGCCCCAGCATTTT
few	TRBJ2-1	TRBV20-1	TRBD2	CSARAGERAGGLSYNEQFF	TGCAGTGCTAGAGCCGGCGAGAGAGCGGGAGGCCTCTCCTACAATGAGCAGTTCTTC
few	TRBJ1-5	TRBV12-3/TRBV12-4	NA	CASSTGLDQPQHF	TGTGCCAGCAGTACAGGGCTCGATCAGCCCCAGCATTTT
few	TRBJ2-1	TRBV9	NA	CASSVSDTIASQEQFF	TGTGCCAGCAGCGTCTCAGACACGATTGCCTCCCAGGAGCAGTTCTTC
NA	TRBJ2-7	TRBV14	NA	CASSQVGSLTYEQYF	TGTGCCAGCAGCCAAGTAGGGAGTCTGACCTACGAGCAGTACTTC
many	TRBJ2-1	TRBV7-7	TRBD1	CASSSDRGNEQFF	TGTGCTAGCAGCTCGGACAGGGGAAATGAGCAGTTCTTC
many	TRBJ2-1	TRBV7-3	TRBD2	CASSLGGTSFDEQFF	TGTGCCAGCAGCTTAGGAGGGACTAGCTTCGATGAGCAGTTCTTC
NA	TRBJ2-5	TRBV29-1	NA	CSVVESQETQYF	TGCAGCGTTGTTGAGTCCCAAGAGACCCAGTACTTC
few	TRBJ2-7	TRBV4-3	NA	CASSQGGYYEQYF	TGCGCCAGCAGCCAAGGGGGCTACTACGAGCAGTACTTC
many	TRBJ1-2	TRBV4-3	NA	CASSQELQTYGYTF	TGCGCCAGCAGCCAAGAGCTACAGACTTATGGCTACACCTTC
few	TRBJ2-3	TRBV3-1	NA	CASSQNAAGSSTDTQYF	TGTGCCAGCAGCCAGAACGCGGCAGGTTCGAGCACAGATACGCAGTATTTT
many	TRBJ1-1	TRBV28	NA	CASSDRLDTEAFF	TGTGCCAGCAGCGATAGGTTGGACACTGAAGCTTTCTTT
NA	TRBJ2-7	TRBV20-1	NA	CSARGGGIYEQYF	TGCAGTGCTAGAGGAGGGGGGATCTACGAGCAGTACTTC
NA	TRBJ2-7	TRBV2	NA	CASSASASYEQYF	TGTGCCAGCAGTGCCAGCGCTAGCTACGAGCAGTACTTC
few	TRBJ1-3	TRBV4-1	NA	CASSQGGAYSGNTIYF	TGCGCCAGCAGCCAAGGAGGTGCCTACTCTGGAAACACCATATATTTT
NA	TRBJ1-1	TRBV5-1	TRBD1	CASSLRDRLRDMNTEAFF	TGCGCCAGCAGCTTGAGGGACAGGTTAAGGGACATGAACACTGAAGCTTTCTTT
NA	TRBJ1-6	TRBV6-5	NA	CASSYAGEAGSPLHF	TGTGCCAGCAGTTATGCCGGAGAGGCAGGTTCACCCCTCCACTTT
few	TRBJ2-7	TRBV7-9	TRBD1	CASSIRQGEYEQYF	TGTGCCAGCAGCATAAGACAGGGCGAGTACGAGCAGTACTTC
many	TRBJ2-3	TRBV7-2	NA	CASSWMAGHTDTQYF	TGTGCCAGCAGCTGGATGGCAGGACACACAGATACGCAGTATTTT
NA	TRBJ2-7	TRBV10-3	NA	CAISESETGLYEQYF	TGTGCCATCAGTGAGTCGGAAACTGGGTTGTACGAGCAGTACTTC
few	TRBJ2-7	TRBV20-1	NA	CSARGTGTLFEQYF	TGCAGTGCTAGAGGAACCGGGACCCTTTTCGAGCAGTACTTC
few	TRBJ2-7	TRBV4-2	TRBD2	CASSQITSGRNEQYF	TGTGCCAGCAGCCAAATCACTAGCGGGAGGAACGAGCAGTACTTC
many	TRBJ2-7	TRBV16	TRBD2	CASSRDYSSYEQYF	TGTGCCAGCAGCCGGGACTACAGCTCCTACGAGCAGTACTTC
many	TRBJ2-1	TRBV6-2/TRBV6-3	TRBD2	CASRAFSGPSYNEQFF	TGTGCCAGCCGAGCTTTTAGCGGGCCTTCCTACAATGAGCAGTTCTTC
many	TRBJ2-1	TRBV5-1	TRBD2	CASSLGSGRGHNEQFF	TGCGCCAGCAGCTTGGGGAGCGGGAGAGGCCACAATGAGCAGTTCTTC
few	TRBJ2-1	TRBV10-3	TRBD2	CAISGASGGNEQFF	TGTGCCATCAGTGGGGCTAGCGGAGGGAATGAGCAGTTCTTC
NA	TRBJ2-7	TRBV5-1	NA	CASSNRETPKITYEQYF	TGCGCCAGCAGCAACCGGGAAACCCCGAAGATTACCTACGAGCAGTACTTC
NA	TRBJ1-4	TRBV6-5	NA	CASSYFGRYNEKLFF	TGTGCCAGCAGTTACTTTGGACGGTATAATGAAAAACTGTTTTTT
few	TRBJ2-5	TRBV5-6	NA	CASSLIGTDQETQYF	TGTGCCAGCAGCCTGATAGGAACAGATCAAGAGACCCAGTACTTC
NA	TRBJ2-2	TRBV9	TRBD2	CASNVTSGITGELFF	TGTGCCAGCAACGTGACTAGCGGGATAACCGGGGAGCTGTTTTTT
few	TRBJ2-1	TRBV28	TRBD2	CASSLRAGLAGANEQFF	TGTGCCAGCAGTTTGAGGGCTGGGCTAGCGGGAGCAAATGAGCAGTTCTTC
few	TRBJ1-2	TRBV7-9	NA	CASSPTDWTVRVYGYTF	TGTGCCAGCAGCCCTACAGATTGGACAGTGAGAGTATATGGCTACACCTTC
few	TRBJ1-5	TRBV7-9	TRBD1	CASSSQGVGQPQHF	TGTGCCAGCAGCTCTCAGGGGGTAGGTCAGCCCCAGCATTTT
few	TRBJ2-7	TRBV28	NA	CASVSGDHEQYF	TGTGCCAGCGTTAGCGGCGACCACGAGCAGTACTTC
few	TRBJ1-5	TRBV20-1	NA	CSANEAARPPQHF	TGCAGTGCTAATGAGGCGGCCCGCCCGCCCCAGCATTTT